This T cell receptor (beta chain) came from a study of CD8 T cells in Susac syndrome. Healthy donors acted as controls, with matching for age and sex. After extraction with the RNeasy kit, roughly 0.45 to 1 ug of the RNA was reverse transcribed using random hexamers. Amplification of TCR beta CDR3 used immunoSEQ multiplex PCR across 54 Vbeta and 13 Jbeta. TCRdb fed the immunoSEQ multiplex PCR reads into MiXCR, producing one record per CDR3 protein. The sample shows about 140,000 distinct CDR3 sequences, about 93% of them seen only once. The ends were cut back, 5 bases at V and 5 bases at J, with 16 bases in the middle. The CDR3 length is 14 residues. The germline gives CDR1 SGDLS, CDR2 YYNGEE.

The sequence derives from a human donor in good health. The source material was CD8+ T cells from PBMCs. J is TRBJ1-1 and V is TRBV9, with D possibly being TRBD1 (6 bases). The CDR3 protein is CASSPSSGVTEAFF. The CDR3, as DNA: TGTGCCAGCAGTCCTTCCTCAGGGGTGACTGAAGCTTTCTTT.